This TCR beta chain comes out of a study of blood T cell repertoires in COVID-19. Across the whole study: The analysed material was cDNA or gDNA that came from T cells, B-cell-depleted T cells, or PBMCs.

Assay: immunoSEQ multiplex PCR; the TCRdb copy retains only in-frame clones and omits some. The table records 300,000 to 350,000 clones, about 90% of them present only once. Germline CDR1 SGHRS, CDR2 YFSETQ. V lost 3 bases and J lost 1, with 8 bases in between. There are 15 residues in the CDR3. The material sequenced was peripheral blood. This receptor was identified in a woman between 18 and 29 years old who had recovered from COVID-19. V usage is TRBV5-1 and J usage is TRBJ2-6; tentative D call: TRBD1 (5 bases). The CDR3 spells CASSSQGSGANVLTF. CDR3 nucleotides: TGCGCCAGCAGCTCCCAGGGATCTGGGGCCAACGTCCTGACTTTC.